The sequence of this TCR beta chain was determined in a study of T cell repertoires in cytomegalovirus infection. This clonotype was picked up many times. Using its own MiXCR run on the reads, TCRdb lists one record per CDR3 protein. Here the sample spans about 300,000 distinct CDR3 sequences, around 9.1% being singletons. This CDR3 is built from 14 residues. Germline CDR1 KGHDR, CDR2 SFDVKD. The ends lost 4 bases at V and 7 bases at J; junction bases unmatched: 4. The receptor was derived from a human donor in good health (CMV status not recorded). Some clones in this sample may be carry-over from other donors' samples. V and J are TRBV24-1 and TRBJ1-2, with 11 bases lining up with TRBD1. Sequenced: PBMCs. This chain's CDR3 is CATSEDRGHGGYTF. The CDR3 DNA follows: TGTGCCACCAGTGAGGACAGGGGGCATGGTGGCTACACCTTC.